This T cell receptor (beta chain) was identified during a study of human T cells and chemical hapten exposure. Study information: The study enrolled mostly female patients with alopecia areata, totalis or universalis.

Time point reported: patch test 2, 6 weeks after DPC sensitization. Treatment described: therapeutic diphenylcyclopropenone sensitization with weekly scalp DPC. V was cut by 7 bases and J by 8 bases, with 12 bases left in between. The CDR3 loop spans 12 amino acids. The germline V gene has CDR1 LGHNT and CDR2 FRNRAP. Concerning this clonotype itself: As yet, its antigen is unknown.

TCRdb re-called the RACE reads through MiXCR, storing one row per CDR3 protein. Altogether tens of thousands of distinct CDR3 sequences are present, about 8.5% being singletons, with the ten largest covering roughly 3.8%. General observations from the study: Following DPC sensitization, TCRs present above 1 in 1000 frequency showed no change. The study found expanded TCRs formed significantly more large CDR3 similarity clusters than controls.

The sample consisted of whole blood, taken in connection with sensitization to the hapten diphenylcyclopropenone (DPC). The chain links TRBV12-5 to TRBJ2-1, with D possibly matching TRBD2 (5 bases). The TCR sequence derives from a woman between 45 and 60 years old with alopecia areata. Some clones in this sample may be carry-over from other donors' samples. The CDR3 is CASALSSYEQFF. The DNA for the CDR3 is TGTGCTAGTGCCCTTTCTAGCTATGAGCAGTTCTTC.